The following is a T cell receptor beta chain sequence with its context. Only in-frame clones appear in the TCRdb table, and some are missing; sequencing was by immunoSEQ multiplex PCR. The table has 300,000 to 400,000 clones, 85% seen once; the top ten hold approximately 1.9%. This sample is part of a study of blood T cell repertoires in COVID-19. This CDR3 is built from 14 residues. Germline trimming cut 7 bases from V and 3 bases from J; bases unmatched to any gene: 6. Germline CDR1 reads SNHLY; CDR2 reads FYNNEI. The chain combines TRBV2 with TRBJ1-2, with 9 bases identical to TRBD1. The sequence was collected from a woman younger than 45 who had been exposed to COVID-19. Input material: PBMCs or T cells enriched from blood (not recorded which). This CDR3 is CASTMDRGDYGYTF. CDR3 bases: TGTGCCAGCACCATGGACAGGGGCGACTATGGCTACACCTTC.